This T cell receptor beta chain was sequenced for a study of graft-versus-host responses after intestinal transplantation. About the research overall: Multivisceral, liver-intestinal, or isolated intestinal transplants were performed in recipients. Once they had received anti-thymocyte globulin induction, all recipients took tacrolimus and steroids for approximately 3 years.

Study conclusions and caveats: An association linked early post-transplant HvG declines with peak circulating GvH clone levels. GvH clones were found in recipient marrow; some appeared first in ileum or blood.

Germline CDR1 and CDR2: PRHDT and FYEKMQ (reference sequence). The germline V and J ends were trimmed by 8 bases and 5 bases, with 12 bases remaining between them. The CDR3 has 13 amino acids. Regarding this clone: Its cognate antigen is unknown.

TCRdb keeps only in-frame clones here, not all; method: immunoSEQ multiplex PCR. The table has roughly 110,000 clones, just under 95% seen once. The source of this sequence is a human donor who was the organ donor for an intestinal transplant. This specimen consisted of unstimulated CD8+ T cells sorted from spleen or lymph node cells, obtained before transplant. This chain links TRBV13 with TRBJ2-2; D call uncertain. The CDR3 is CASSTVTTGELFF. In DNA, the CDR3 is TGTGCCAGCTCGACGGTGACTACCGGGGAGCTGTTTTTT.